The 27 T cell receptor beta chains given below trace back to one sample, sequenced in a study of identical twins. One entry per CDR3 protein, called by TCRdb with MiXCR from the 5' RACE reads. The data hold about 890,000 distinct CDR3 sequences, with 12% observed a single time. These same data were also listed under a study on yellow fever vaccine responses in identical twins.

The sequenced sample was PBMCs. The receptors were gathered from a woman under 30 in good health.

In this sample, this clonotype turned up many times. The chain combines TRBV15 with TRBJ1-1; D may be TRBD1 (5 bases). The V end was cut by 1 base, the J end by 2 bases, with 8 bases between. This CDR3 has 14 residues. Germline CDR1 reads LNHNV; CDR2 reads YYDKDF (reference sequence). Here the CDR3 reads CATSRVQGNTEAFF. CDR3 bases: TGTGCCACCAGCAGAGTGCAGGGAAACACTGAAGCTTTCTTT.

The CDR3 here is CATRQSSTGELFF. CDR3 coding DNA: TGTGCCACCAGACAGTCGAGCACCGGGGAGCTGTTTTTT. The chain employs TRBV24-1 and TRBJ2-2, with no clear D. The CDR3 sequence is 13 residues long. Germline V gene sequence: CDR1 KGHDR, CDR2 SFDVKD. Trimming removed 7 bases from V and 4 bases from J, with 9 bases in between.

The table lists this clonotype with many counts. This chain connects TRBV28 to TRBJ2-4; D call uncertain. The germline gives CDR1 MDHEN, CDR2 SYDVKM. The CDR3 totals 15 residues. Between the trimmed V and J ends, which lost 8 bases and 1 base, there was a span of 15 bases. The CDR3 protein is CASSLEGWAKNIQYF. CDR3 bases: TGTGCCAGCTCTTTAGAAGGGTGGGCCAAAAACATTCAGTACTTC.

This clonotype was detected ten times or more. The DNA for the CDR3 is TGCAACCCGCCCGGGACAGGGAGTAATGAGCAGTTCTTC. It specifies CNPPGTGSNEQFF. The chain has TRBV29-1 and TRBJ2-1; 9 bases agree with TRBD1. Germline V gives CDR1 SQVTM, CDR2 ANQGSEA. CDR3 length equals 13 residues.

The chain carries TRBV12-3 or TRBV12-4 and TRBJ1-2; the D is unclear. The CDR3 runs 11 residues. Trimming cost V 6 bases and J 10 bases, with 12 bases left between them. CDR3 sequence reads: CASSNGDDYTF. Written as DNA, the CDR3 is TGTGCCAGCAGCAATGGAGATGACTACACCTTC.

The chain uses TRBV9 and TRBJ2-1; D is perhaps TRBD2 (5 bases). The CDR3 has 13 amino acids. The germline gives CDR1 SGDLS, CDR2 YYNGEE. Trimming took off 4 bases at V and 7 bases at J, with 12 bases between the two ends. The CDR3 region is CASSLEGSNEQFF. The CDR3 DNA reads TGTGCCAGCAGCTTGGAAGGGAGTAATGAGCAGTTCTTC.

The CDR3 DNA follows: TGCAGCGTTGAAGATCCGGCAGGCGTACATCCTGAAGCTTTCTTT. Translating it yields CSVEDPAGVHPEAFF. The J gene is TRBJ1-1, the V gene TRBV29-1; no reliable D call. The CDR3 loop spans 15 amino acids. V was shortened by 0 bases and J by 6 bases, with 17 bases between the two germline ends. CDR1 is SQVTM and CDR2 is ANQGSEA in the germline V gene.

The chain carries TRBV5-1 and TRBJ2-2; 14 bases agree with TRBD2. The junction had 5 bases not matched to a gene; V was cut back by 4 bases and J by 0 bases. This CDR3 comprises 18 residues. The germline V gene has CDR1 SGHRS and CDR2 YFSETQ. The CDR3 region has the DNA TGCGCCAGCAGCAGGGGACTAGCGGGAGATTCGAACACCGGGGAGCTGTTTTTT. This codes for CASSRGLAGDSNTGELFF.

This clonotype was seen a few times. The chain has TRBV5-1 and TRBJ2-7; 9 nucleotides agree with TRBD1. The CDR3 spans 15 residues. V was pared by 0 bases and J by 5 bases, with 6 bases of the junction left unmatched. Germline V gives CDR1 SGHRS, CDR2 YFSETQ. CDR3 DNA: TGCGCCAGCAGCTTGGAGGGGACAGGGTCCCACGAGCAGTACGTC. Its translation is CASSLEGTGSHEQYV.

Here the CDR3 DNA reads TGTGCCAGCAGCTTGGGTCACCTGGAGGTCGAGCAGTACTTC. It encodes CASSLGHLEVEQYF. V and J are TRBV5-4 and TRBJ2-7; perhaps TRBD2 as D (5 bases). This CDR3 has 14 amino acids. The V end was cut by 0 bases, the J end by 6 bases, with 13 bases between. CDR1 is SGHNT, CDR2 YYREEE, per germline (reference sequence).

The J gene is TRBJ2-1, the V gene TRBV5-6, with 8 bases aligning to TRBD1. CDR3 length: 16 residues. The junction had 9 bases not matched to a gene; V was cut back by 4 bases and J by 3 bases. CDR1 and CDR2 from the germline V gene are SGHDT and YYEEEE. The CDR3 DNA reads as TGTGCCAGCAGCCCCTGGACAGGGTTAGACTACAATGAGCAGTTCTTC. This translates into CASSPWTGLDYNEQFF.

This clonotype appeared many times. The rearrangement joins TRBV20-1 to TRBJ2-7, with 7 bases identical to TRBD1. Trimming took 0 bases from V and 0 from J; bases not matched to a gene: 2. The CDR3 sequence is 14 residues long. The V gene's germline CDR1 is DFQATT and CDR2 SNEGSKA (reference sequence). The CDR3, as DNA: TGCAGTGCTAGAGAGACAGGGCGCTCCTACGAGCAGTACTTC. It translates to CSARETGRSYEQYF.

This clonotype was observed a handful of times. The rearrangement joins TRBV5-6 to TRBJ2-7, with D perhaps matching TRBD2 (5 bases). CDR1 SGHDT and CDR2 YYEEEE come from the germline V gene. CDR3 size: 14 residues. Trimming cost V 1 base and J 4 bases, with 12 bases left between them. The CDR3: CASSLRAGGYEQYF. The CDR3 DNA sequence: TGTGCCAGCAGCTTGAGGGCAGGAGGTTACGAGCAGTACTTC.

This clonotype has more than one count but fewer than ten. The chain joins TRBV6-2 or TRBV6-3 to TRBJ1-6; no clear D. The CDR3 totals 12 residues. Germline CDR1 reads MNHEY; CDR2 reads SVGEGT. The germline V and J ends were trimmed by 5 bases and 7 bases, with 6 bases remaining between them. The CDR3 DNA follows: TGTGCCAGCAGTACCGTGAATTCACCCCTCCACTTT. Translated: CASSTVNSPLHF.

This chain uses TRBV10-3 with TRBJ1-1, with 7 bases aligning to TRBD1. The CDR3 has 16 residues. The trim removed 0 bases at V and 5 bases at J, leaving 9 bases unmatched. Looked up from germline, CDR1 is ENHRY and CDR2 is SYGVKD. In nucleotides, the CDR3 is TGTGCCATCAGTGAGTCGAGGGGGCGGAAGGAAACTGAAGCTTTCTTT. Translated, it gives CAISESRGRKETEAFF.

This clonotype has a single count. This chain's CDR3 is CACCQGLAGGIEQFF. The CDR3 DNA reads as TGTGCCTGCTGCCAAGGACTAGCGGGGGGGATTGAGCAGTTCTTC. This rearrangement joins TRBV3-1 to TRBJ2-1, with 15 positions matching TRBD2. Looked up from germline, CDR1 is LGHDT and CDR2 is YNNKEL (reference sequence). The V gene end was trimmed by 11 bases and the J gene end by 9 bases; junction bases not matched to a gene: 11. The CDR3 length is 15 residues.

This clonotype was counted a few times. This chain uses TRBV10-3 with TRBJ1-3, with 9 bases aligning to TRBD1. CDR3 length: 16 amino acids. The trim removed 6 bases at V and 2 bases at J, leaving 8 bases unmatched. In germline, CDR1 is ENHRY, CDR2 SYGVKD. The CDR3 sequence is CAISEPRQGAGNTIYF. Written as DNA, the CDR3 is TGTGCCATCAGCGAACCGAGACAGGGGGCTGGAAACACCATATATTTT.

The sample holds a few counts of this clonotype. The CDR3 DNA sequence: TGTGCCACCAGTGATTCGACTAGCGGGACAGATACGCAGTATTTT. This sequence encodes CATSDSTSGTDTQYF. V is TRBV24-1 and J is TRBJ2-3; TRBD2 matches 10 bases. CDR1 is KGHDR, CDR2 SFDVKD, per germline. This CDR3 spans 15 amino acids. Trimming at V came to 2 bases and at J to 3 bases, leaving 1 base not matched to a gene.

This clonotype came up a few times. The chain has TRBV6-1 and TRBJ1-5; the D is unclear. The V gene's germline CDR1 is MNHNS and CDR2 SASEGT. Trimming took off 0 bases at V and 5 bases at J, with 5 bases between the two ends. The CDR3 is 13 residues long. CDR3 nucleotide sequence: TGTGCCAGCAGTGAAGCTGAGCATCAGCCCCAGCATTTT. This translates into CASSEAEHQPQHF.

The V and J genes are TRBV20-1 and TRBJ2-3; D remains unclear. Germline V gene lookup returns CDR1 DFQATT and CDR2 SNEGSKA (reference sequence). Trimming left V 3 bases short and J 0 bases short, with 4 bases between. The length of the CDR3 is 12 residues. The CDR3 region is CSARWSTDTQYF. CDR3 coding DNA: TGCAGTGCTAGGTGGAGCACAGATACGCAGTATTTT.

The rearrangement links TRBV7-9 to TRBJ2-1; D tentatively fits TRBD1 or TRBD2 (5 bases each). With 5 bases removed from V and 7 bases from J, the gap between germline ends came to 15 bases. The length of the CDR3 is 14 residues. Germline CDR1 and CDR2: SEHNR and FQNEAQ (reference sequence). The CDR3 nucleotides are TGTGCCAGCAGCCGACCCGGGACCCCGAATGAGCAGTTCTTC. It translates to CASSRPGTPNEQFF.

This clonotype was recorded a few times. This sequence joins TRBV11-2 and TRBJ2-1; D is unresolved. The V end lost 0 bases, the J end lost 5 bases, and 11 bases lay between the germline ends. CDR1 is SGHAT and CDR2 is FQNNGV in the germline V gene. The CDR3 loop spans 15 amino acids. The CDR3 region is CASSLEGRSHNEQFF. As DNA, the CDR3 is TGTGCCAGCAGCTTAGAAGGGCGGAGCCACAATGAGCAGTTCTTC.

This clonotype was seen many times. V and J are TRBV20-1 and TRBJ2-5; no reliable D call. V dropped 0 bases and J dropped 5 bases, with 13 bases sitting between them. The CDR3 loop spans 14 amino acids. The germline V gene encodes CDR1 DFQATT and CDR2 SNEGSKA (reference sequence). The CDR3 DNA follows: TGCAGTGCTAGAGATGGGAATGGTCCCGAGACCCAGTACTTC. Its translation is CSARDGNGPETQYF.

The genes are TRBV24-1 and TRBJ2-1; TRBD1 is a possible D gene (6 bases). In germline, CDR1 is KGHDR, CDR2 SFDVKD. This CDR3 spans 18 amino acids. Trimming removed 1 base from V and 6 bases from J, with 21 bases in between. The chain's CDR3 is CATSDFPNRDTRANEQFF. CDR3 sequence (DNA): TGTGCCACCAGTGATTTCCCCAACCGGGACACCCGGGCCAATGAGCAGTTCTTC.

The chain joins TRBV20-1 to TRBJ2-5; weak D call: TRBD1 (5 bases). Trimming took 1 base from V and 5 from J, leaving 11 bases between them. The germline CDR1 and CDR2 sequences are DFQATT and SNEGSKA (reference sequence). The CDR3 sequence is 13 residues long. The CDR3 DNA is TGCAGTGCTAGAGTGTCAGGGCTGGAGACCCAGTACTTC. Protein sequence: CSARVSGLETQYF.

The chain joins TRBV2 to TRBJ1-2; a weak D match, TRBD1 (6 bases). This CDR3 spans 13 amino acids. Trimming cost V 6 bases and J 4 bases, with 12 bases left between them. Germline CDR1 and CDR2: SNHLY and FYNNEI. CDR3 sequence: CASSGDNFYGYTF. CDR3 DNA sequence: TGTGCCAGCAGCGGGGACAATTTCTATGGCTACACCTTC. The entire variable domain, with the rest obtained from reference TRBV2 and TRBJ1-2, is as follows: EPEVTQTPSHQVTQMGQEVILRCVPISNHLYFYWYRQILGQKVEFLVSFYNNEISEKSEIFDDQFSVERPDGSNFTLKIRSTKLEDSAMYFCASSGDNFYGYTFGSGTRLTVV.

The chain links TRBV12-3 or TRBV12-4 to TRBJ1-4; D not certain. V was cut by 5 bases and J by 1 base, with 11 bases left in between. CDR3 length: 15 amino acids. CDR3 amino acids: CASSTNRKTNEKLFF. The DNA of the CDR3 is TGTGCCAGCAGTACGAACCGCAAAACTAATGAAAAACTGTTTTTT.